This paragraph reports one T cell receptor beta chain. No antigen is known for it. Per-base quality was not reported, and no clone a single base away is much larger than it. The sample belongs to a study of technical replicates of blood from a handful of donors (dated by TCRdb to about 2017). CDR3 length: 16 amino acids, cysteine to phenylalanine. CDR3 DNA is the only sequence kept; it has 48 bases, read in frame from the first base. CDR1 and CDR2 (SGHAT, FQNNGV) derive from the germline V gene. Unmatched junction bases come to 9, with V trimmed by 1 base and J by 4 bases. Library prep was done by the immunoSEQ multiplex PCR assay. As stored in TCRdb, this immuneACCESS dataset retains in-frame rearrangements with V and J assigned. A fraction of the clones does not appear; measured against another copy, unresolved V genes explain less than half of the discrepancy, and the remainder lacks a known reason. This sample comprises 70,000 to 90,000 clones, 85% to 95% of them detected only once. The ten largest account for 0.3% to 0.45% of the sample.

The sequence derives from a human donor in good health. The sample was T cells isolated from PBMCs. The rearrangement joined TRBV11-2 to TRBJ2-5; 7 bases in the junction line up with TRBD1. The CDR3 in this case is CASSLVGGLGSETQYF. Here is the DNA: TGTGCCAGCAGCTTAGTAGGGGGCCTTGGTTCAGAGACCCAGTACTTC.